The sequence of this T cell receptor beta chain was determined in a study of neoadjuvant nivolumab and ipilimumab in lung cancer. Study-wide results and limits: Pretherapy blood TCR richness correlated positively with resected tumor richness.

From germline, CDR1 is WSHSY and CDR2 SAAADI. The CDR3 runs 17 residues. V lost 8 bases and J lost 2; bases outside the gene matches: 12. Repertoires were generated with immunoSEQ multiplex PCR, while TCRdb's copy carries only in-frame clones and drops some. This sample carries more than 15,000 clones, roughly 80% of them seen once, and the ten largest clones take 9%. In regard to this clone: Its specificity is not known.

The clonotype was recovered from an adult with non-small cell lung cancer. The V gene is TRBV10-2, the J gene TRBJ1-5; 10 positions match TRBD1. The sample here was tumor tissue, taken after neoadjuvant nivolumab, alone or with ipilimumab, at or shortly before surgery. CDR3 amino acids: CASGIGQGVRGNQPQHF. In DNA form, the CDR3 reads TGCGCCAGCGGGATAGGACAGGGGGTTAGGGGCAATCAGCCCCAGCATTTT.